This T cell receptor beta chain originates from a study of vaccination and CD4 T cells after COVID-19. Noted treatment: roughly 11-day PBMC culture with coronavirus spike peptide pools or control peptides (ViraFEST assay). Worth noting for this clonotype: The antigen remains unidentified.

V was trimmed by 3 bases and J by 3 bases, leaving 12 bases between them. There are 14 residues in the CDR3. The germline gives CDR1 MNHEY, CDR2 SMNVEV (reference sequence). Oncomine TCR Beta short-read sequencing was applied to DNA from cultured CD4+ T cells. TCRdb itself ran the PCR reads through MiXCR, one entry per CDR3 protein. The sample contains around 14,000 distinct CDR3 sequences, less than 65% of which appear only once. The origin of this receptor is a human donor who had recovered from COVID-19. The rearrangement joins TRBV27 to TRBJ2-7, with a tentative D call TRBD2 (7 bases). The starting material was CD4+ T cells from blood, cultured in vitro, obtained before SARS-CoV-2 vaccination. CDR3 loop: CASSFRGAVYEQYF. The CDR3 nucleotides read TGTGCCAGCAGTTTCCGGGGGGCGGTCTACGAGCAGTACTTC.